The clone carrying this T cell receptor (beta chain) appeared a single time. These data belong to a study of siplizumab effects on memory and regulatory T cells. CDR1 MNHEY and CDR2 SMNVEV come from the germline V gene (reference sequence). This CDR3 has 17 residues. V gave up 5 bases and J gave up 1 base; unmatched junction bases: 13. Data came from immunoSEQ multiplex PCR; TCRdb stores just in-frame clones and leaves some out. The sample consists of 70,000 to 95,000 clones, about 87% of them appearing once. The chain employs TRBV27 and TRBJ2-7; 8 bases line up with TRBD1. Sequenced: CD4+ T cells sorted from blood. This clonotype was sampled from a human donor in good health. The CDR3 DNA sequence: TGTGCCAGCAGTCCCCGACCCGGGACAGGCTCGTCCTACGAGCAGTACTTC. The encoded protein is CASSPRPGTGSSYEQYF.